The rows below give T cell receptor beta chains drawn from one sample of a study of early T cells in non-severe SARS-CoV-2 infection. TCRdb used MiXCR to reprocess the 5' RACE reads, holding one entry per CDR3 protein. The sample gives roughly 24,000 distinct CDR3 sequences, roughly 4.7% of which show up once; around 4% is in the top ten. The sample was whole blood. Every receptor here comes from an adult who was a healthcare worker with PCR-confirmed SARS-CoV-2 infection or an uninfected control (not recorded which). Both conserved end residues are part of each CDR3. The D gene is left open where the match is weak. Size is omitted from some rows. Given values are once, few, many or a class for expanded clones.

>-|TRBJ2-5|TRBV6-5|TRBD2
CASTLEAGETQYF
TGTGCCAGCACTTTGGAAGCGGGGGAGACCCAGTACTTC
>many|TRBJ1-2|TRBV12-3/TRBV12-4|TRBD1
CASSFTGTGGKANYGYTF
TGTGCCAGCAGCTTTACCGGGACAGGGGGCAAGGCTAACTATGGCTACACCTTC
>few|TRBJ2-2|TRBV2|TRBD1
CASSQRPGQGMNTGELFF
TGTGCCAGCAGCCAACGCCCAGGACAGGGTATGAACACCGGGGAGCTGTTTTTT
>many|TRBJ1-5|TRBV29-1|-
CSARTDLGNQPQHF
TGCAGCGCACGGACGGATCTAGGCAATCAGCCCCAGCATTTT
>many|TRBJ1-1|TRBV15|-
CATSREVGLSVTEAFF
TGTGCCACCAGCAGAGAGGTGGGACTTAGCGTCACTGAAGCTTTCTTT
>few|TRBJ2-3|TRBV24-1|TRBD1
CATRGQGAGTQYF
TGTGCCACCAGGGGACAGGGGGCGGGTACGCAGTATTTT
>-|TRBJ1-4|TRBV20-1|TRBD1
CSARKGAWEKLFF
TGCAGTGCTAGAAAGGGGGCCTGGGAAAAACTGTTTTTT
>-|TRBJ2-1|TRBV20-1|-
CSARDPNEQFF
TGCAGTGCTAGGGACCCCAATGAGCAGTTCTTC
>medium-sized|TRBJ1-2|TRBV20-1|TRBD1
CSADVPGQGPQSNYGYTF
TGCAGTGCCGACGTACCGGGACAGGGGCCTCAATCTAACTATGGCTACACCTTC
>many|TRBJ2-2|TRBV28|TRBD2
CASRGGTFGSAGELFF
TGTGCCAGCAGGGGGGGGACTTTCGGATCGGCCGGGGAGCTGTTTTTT
>-|TRBJ1-4|TRBV10-3|TRBD1
CAISPGQGDEKLFF
TGTGCCATCAGTCCGGGACAGGGGGATGAAAAACTGTTTTTT